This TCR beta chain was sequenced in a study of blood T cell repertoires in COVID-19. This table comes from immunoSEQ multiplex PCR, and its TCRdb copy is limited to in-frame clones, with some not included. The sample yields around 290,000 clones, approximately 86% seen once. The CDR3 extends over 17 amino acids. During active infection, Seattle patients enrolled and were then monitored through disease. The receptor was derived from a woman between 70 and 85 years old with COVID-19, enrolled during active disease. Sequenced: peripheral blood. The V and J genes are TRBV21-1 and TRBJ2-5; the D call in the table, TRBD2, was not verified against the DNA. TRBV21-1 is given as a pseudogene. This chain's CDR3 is CASSKGFCWRPQETQYF. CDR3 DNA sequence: TGTGCCAGCAGCAAAGGTTTTTGTTGGAGGCCGCAGGAGACCCAGTACTTC.